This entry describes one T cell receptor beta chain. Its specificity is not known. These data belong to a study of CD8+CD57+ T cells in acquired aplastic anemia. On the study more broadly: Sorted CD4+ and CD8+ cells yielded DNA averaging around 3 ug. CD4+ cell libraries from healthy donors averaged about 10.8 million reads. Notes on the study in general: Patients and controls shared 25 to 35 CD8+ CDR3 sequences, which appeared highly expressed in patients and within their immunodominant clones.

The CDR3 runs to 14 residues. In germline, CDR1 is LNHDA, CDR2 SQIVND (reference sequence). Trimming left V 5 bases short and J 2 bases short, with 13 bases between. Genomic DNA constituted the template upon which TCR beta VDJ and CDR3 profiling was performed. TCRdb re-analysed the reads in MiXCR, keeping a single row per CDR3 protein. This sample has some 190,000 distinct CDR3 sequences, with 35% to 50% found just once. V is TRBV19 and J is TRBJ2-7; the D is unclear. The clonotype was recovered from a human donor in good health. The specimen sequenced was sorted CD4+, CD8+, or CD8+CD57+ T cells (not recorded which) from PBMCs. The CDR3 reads CASSLTENTYEQYF. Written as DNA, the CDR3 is TGTGCCAGTAGTTTAACAGAGAACACCTACGAGCAGTACTTC.